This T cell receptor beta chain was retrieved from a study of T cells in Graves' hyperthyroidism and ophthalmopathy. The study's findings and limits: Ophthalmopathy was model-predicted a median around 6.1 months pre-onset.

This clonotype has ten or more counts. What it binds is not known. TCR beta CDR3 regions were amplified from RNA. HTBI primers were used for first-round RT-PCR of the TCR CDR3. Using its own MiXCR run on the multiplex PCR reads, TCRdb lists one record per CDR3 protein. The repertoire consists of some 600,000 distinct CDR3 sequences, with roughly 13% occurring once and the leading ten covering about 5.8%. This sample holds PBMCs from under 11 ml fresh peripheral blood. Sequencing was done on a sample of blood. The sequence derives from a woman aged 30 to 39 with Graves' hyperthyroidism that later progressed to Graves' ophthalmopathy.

The CDR3 loop is CASMIASNTEAFF. CDR3 coding DNA: TGCGCCAGTATGATTGCATCGAACACTGAAGCTTTCTTT. The V and J genes are TRBV5-1 and TRBJ1-1, with D unclear. This CDR3 contains 13 residues. CDR1 and CDR2 from the germline V gene are SGHRS and YFSETQ. V dropped 8 bases and J dropped 1 base, with 12 bases sitting between them.